The 17 T cell receptor beta chains below come from one sample, sequenced in a study of blood T cells in healthy people across ages. With a J-beta primer mix and a sample-barcoded 5' primer, a second PCR ran about 7 to 11 cycles. TCRdb redid the calling of the 5' RACE reads with MiXCR, one entry per CDR3 protein. The data hold roughly 1.6 million distinct CDR3 sequences, with about 35% observed a single time. The specimen sequenced was blood. The receptors originated from a woman in her thirties in good health.

With respect to this clonotype: This may stem from a read error, because a much larger clone lies one nucleotide away. The CDR3 here is CASPPPMGASYNEQFF. In DNA, the CDR3 is TGTGCCAGCCCACCACCGATGGGCGCCTCCTACAATGAGCAGTTCTTC. The J gene is TRBJ2-1, the V gene TRBV18; D is undetermined. Germline CDR1 KGHSH, CDR2 LQKENI. The CDR3 length is 16 residues.

In its sample, this clonotype was seen many times. The chain uses TRBV29-1 and TRBJ1-1, with 8 bases lining up with TRBD1. This CDR3 spans 12 amino acids. Germline CDR1 reads SQVTM; CDR2 reads ANQGSEA. J was trimmed by 4 bases and V by 7 bases; bases with no gene match: 5. This CDR3 reads CSAGQGTTEAFF. CDR3 DNA: TGCAGCGCCGGACAGGGCACCACTGAAGCTTTCTTT.

This clonotype was recorded a few times. This chain connects TRBV30 to TRBJ2-1; possible D gene TRBD2, 6 bases. This CDR3 is built from 14 residues. Per the germline V gene, CDR1 is GTSNPN and CDR2 is SVGIG (reference sequence). The V end was cut by 0 bases, the J end by 7 bases, with 13 bases between. The CDR3 loop is CAWSVRGGRNEQFF. The CDR3 region has the DNA TGTGCCTGGAGTGTACGCGGAGGGAGGAATGAGCAGTTCTTC.

The gene calls are TRBV10-2 and TRBJ2-5; possibly TRBD1 for D (5 bases). The J call may not be correct, given that the DNA end is closer to TRBJ2-7. CDR1 WSHSY and CDR2 SAAADI come from the germline V gene. CDR3 length: 15 amino acids. CDR3 coding DNA: TGCGCCAGCAGGACGCGTGACAGCCGCTCCTACGAGCAGTACTTC. Its translation: CASRTRDSRSYEQYF.

The genes are TRBV11-1 and TRBJ2-7; 7 nucleotides line up with TRBD1. Trimming removed 6 bases from V and 5 bases from J; junction bases left unmatched: 13. The CDR3 is 15 residues long. Germline-derived CDR1 and CDR2 are SGHAT and FQDESV (reference sequence). CDR3 bases: TGTGCCAGCAGACGTAGCAGACAGGGAAGCCACGAGCAGTACTTC. This gives the protein CASRRSRQGSHEQYF.

This clonotype was seen at least ten times. This chain links TRBV12-3 or TRBV12-4 with TRBJ2-5; no definite D call. The CDR3 is 14 residues long. V lost 4 bases, J lost 0 bases, and 9 bases lay in between. CDR3 sequence (DNA): TGTGCCAGCAGTTCAGAAATGTACCAAGAGACCCAGTACTTC. Protein sequence: CASSSEMYQETQYF.

Only a few counts were recorded for this clonotype. V and J are TRBV24-1 and TRBJ2-1, with D possibly TRBD2 on 6 matching bases. The CDR3 loop spans 13 amino acids. Germline V gene sequence: CDR1 KGHDR, CDR2 SFDVKD. The germline V and J ends were trimmed by 2 bases and 9 bases, with 10 bases remaining between them. CDR3 protein: CATSDSLAAEQFF. The CDR3 coding sequence is TGTGCCACCAGTGATTCCTTAGCGGCTGAGCAGTTCTTC.

This clonotype occurred a few times. This rearrangement joins TRBV11-2 to TRBJ2-7; possibly TRBD2 for D (5 bases). The V and J ends lost 5 bases and 1 base respectively, with 18 bases between them. Per the germline V gene, CDR1 is SGHAT and CDR2 is FQNNGV. The CDR3 is 16 amino acids. CDR3 nucleotide sequence: TGTGCCAGCAGCACTTCCCTGGCGGGTCGGTCCTACGAGCAGTACTTC. Its translation is CASSTSLAGRSYEQYF.

At least ten counts were recorded for this clonotype. Here the CDR3 DNA reads TGTGCCAGCACCCGGGGACTAACTTACAATGAGCAGTTCTTC. Its translation: CASTRGLTYNEQFF. The chain recombines TRBV12-3 or TRBV12-4 with TRBJ2-1, with 7 bases that match TRBD2. The CDR3 covers 14 residues. J lost 4 bases, V lost 7 bases, and 7 bases had no gene match.

On this clonotype itself: A junction boundary mismatches the germline segment, possibly from a read error. The rearrangement joins TRBV5-1 to TRBJ2-5, with TRBD1 identical over 7 bases. This CDR3 spans 14 amino acids. Per germline, CDR1 SGHRS and CDR2 YFSETQ. CDR3 nucleotides: TGCGCCAGCAGATTGGGGACAGTAACGCAGAAGCAGTACTTC. It is translated as CASRLGTVTQKQYF.

V gene TRBV27 combines with J gene TRBJ2-7, with 7 bases aligning to TRBD2. Germline values: CDR1 MNHEY, CDR2 SMNVEV (reference sequence). The CDR3 is 18 residues long. V shed 2 bases, J shed 2 bases, and the junction held 15 bases outside the gene matches. CDR3 sequence (DNA): TGTGCCAGCAGTTTACGCAGTTTATCGAGCGGGACGACCTACGAGCAGTACTTC. Protein: CASSLRSLSSGTTYEQYF.

This clonotype showed up just a few times. The chain combines TRBV9 with TRBJ1-1, with a tentative D call TRBD1 (6 bases). V shed 0 bases and J shed 3 bases, with 18 bases lying between them. The CDR3 totals 17 residues. CDR1 is SGDLS, CDR2 YYNGEE, per germline. CDR3 sequence: CASSVGNPGQKHTEAFF. DNA of the CDR3: TGTGCCAGCAGCGTAGGTAATCCCGGACAGAAGCACACTGAAGCTTTCTTT.

On this clonotype itself: This may be a read error, as it is one base from a much larger clone. The chain combines TRBV4-1 with TRBJ2-4; 7 nucleotides match TRBD2. Near its end, the DNA agrees better with TRBJ2-7, so the J call may be wrong. Germline assignment: CDR1 MGHRA and CDR2 YSYEKL. This CDR3 spans 17 amino acids. The CDR3 coding sequence is TGCACCAGCAGCCAAGTCCCGAGGGGCGGGAGCTCCTACGAGCAGTACTTC. It codes for CTSSQVPRGGSSYEQYF.

The gene calls are TRBV27 and TRBJ1-2, with no clear D. Trimming cost V 3 bases and J 3 bases, with 14 bases left between them. CDR1 is MNHEY and CDR2 is SMNVEV in the germline V gene (reference sequence). This CDR3 has 15 residues. Here the CDR3 DNA reads TGTGCCAGCAGTTTGGGCAGTCCCTCCGACTATGGCTACACCTTC. It translates to CASSLGSPSDYGYTF.

The chain recombines TRBV11-2 with TRBJ2-7; 10 nucleotides align to TRBD2. The ends lost 5 bases at V and 7 bases at J; junction bases unmatched: 32. Germline V gene data show CDR1 as SGHAT and CDR2 as FQNNGV. This CDR3 is built from 22 residues. The CDR3 reads CASSNPKGETSGIQGSYNEQYF. CDR3 in DNA: TGTGCCAGCAGCAACCCCAAGGGGGAAACTAGCGGGATCCAAGGATCGTACAATGAGCAGTACTTC. The full variable domain, its missing parts supplied by reference TRBV11-2 and TRBJ2-7, is EAGVAQSPRYKIIEKRQSVAFWCNPISGHATLYWYQQILGQGPKLLIQFQNNGVVDDSQLPKDRFSAERLKGVDSTLKIQPAKLEDSAVYLCASSNPKGETSGIQGSYNEQYFGPGTRLTVT.

For this clonotype: A much larger clone sits a single nucleotide away, making a read error possible. The J gene is TRBJ2-5, the V gene TRBV15; possibly TRBD2 for D (6 bases). Germline V lookup: CDR1 LNHNV, CDR2 YYDKDF (reference sequence). This CDR3 is built from 14 residues. CDR3 coding DNA: TGTACCACCAGCAGAGATATGGGGGGAGAGACCCAGTACTTC. Amino acid sequence: CTTSRDMGGETQYF.

The chain uses TRBV2 and TRBJ1-5; 7 bases agree with TRBD1. J lost 7 bases, V lost 8 bases, and 11 bases had no gene match. The germline V gene encodes CDR1 SNHLY and CDR2 FYNNEI. The CDR3 spans 14 residues. CDR3 amino acids: CASRRGQAGQPQHF. The DNA for the CDR3 is TGTGCCAGCCGTAGAGGACAGGCAGGCCAGCCCCAGCATTTT.